This TCR beta chain was found in a study of blood T cells in healthy people across ages. This clonotype was seen ten or more times. Its antigen is as yet unknown. Individuals who donated were healthy Caucasians from Russia aged about 6 to 100. Each sample yielded at least 7 million isolated PBMCs. Using a J-beta primer mix together with a sample-barcoded 5' primer, a second PCR was run for roughly 6 to 12 cycles. TCRdb reanalysed the 5' RACE reads using MiXCR and keeps one entry per CDR3 protein. The sample contains fewer than 800,000 distinct CDR3 sequences, approximately 49% of which appear only once. The CDR3 spans 14 residues. Germline V gene sequence: CDR1 LGHNA, CDR2 YNFKEQ. V was trimmed by 0 bases and J by 2 bases, leaving 6 bases between them. Study findings and constraints: Long-lived donors exceeded aged donors in naive CD4+ cells and diversity.

Sequenced material: blood. J is TRBJ2-3 and V is TRBV4-2; D remains unclear. This TCR came from a woman aged 55-75 years in good health. The CDR3 region is CASSQENPTDTQYF. CDR3 DNA: TGTGCCAGCAGCCAAGAGAACCCCACAGATACGCAGTATTTT.